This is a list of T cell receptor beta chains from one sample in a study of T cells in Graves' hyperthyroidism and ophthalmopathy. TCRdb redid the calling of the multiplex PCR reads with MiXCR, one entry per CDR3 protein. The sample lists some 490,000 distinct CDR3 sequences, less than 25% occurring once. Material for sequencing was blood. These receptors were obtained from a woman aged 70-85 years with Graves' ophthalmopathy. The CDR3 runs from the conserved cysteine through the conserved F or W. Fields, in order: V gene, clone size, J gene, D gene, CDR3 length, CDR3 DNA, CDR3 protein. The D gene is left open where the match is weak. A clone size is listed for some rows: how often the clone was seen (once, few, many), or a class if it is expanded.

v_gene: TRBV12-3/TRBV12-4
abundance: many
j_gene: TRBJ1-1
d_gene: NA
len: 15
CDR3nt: TGTGCCAGCAGTTTCGATAGGTTCTTGGACACTGAAGCTTTCTTT
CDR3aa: CASSFDRFLDTEAFF

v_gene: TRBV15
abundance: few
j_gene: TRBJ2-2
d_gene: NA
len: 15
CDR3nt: TGTGCCACCAGCAGTGGACGGTTAAACACCGGGGAGCTGTTTTTT
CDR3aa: CATSSGRLNTGELFF

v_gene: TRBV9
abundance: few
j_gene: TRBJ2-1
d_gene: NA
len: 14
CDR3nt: TGTGCCAGCAGCGTCGACCCACTAGGAATTGGGCAGTTCTTC
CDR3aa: CASSVDPLGIGQFF

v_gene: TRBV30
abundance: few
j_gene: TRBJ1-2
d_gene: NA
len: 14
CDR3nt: TGTGCCTGGAGCGCAGTACCCAGAGCTTATGGCTACACCTTC
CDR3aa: CAWSAVPRAYGYTF

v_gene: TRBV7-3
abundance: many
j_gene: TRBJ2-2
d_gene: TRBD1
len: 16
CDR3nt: TGTGCCAGCAGCCTTCAGGGGGTTAGAAACACCGGGGAGCTGTTTTTT
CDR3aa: CASSLQGVRNTGELFF

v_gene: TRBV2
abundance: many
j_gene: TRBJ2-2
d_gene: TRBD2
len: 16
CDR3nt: TGTGCCAGCAGTGGAGGCGGGAGGGCCTCTACCGGGGAGCTGTTTTTT
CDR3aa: CASSGGGRASTGELFF

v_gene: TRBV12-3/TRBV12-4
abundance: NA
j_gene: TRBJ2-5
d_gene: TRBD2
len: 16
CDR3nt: TGTGCCAGCAGTTTGAGGCCCGGGACTAGCGGGATTACCCAGTACTTC
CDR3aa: CASSLRPGTSGITQYF

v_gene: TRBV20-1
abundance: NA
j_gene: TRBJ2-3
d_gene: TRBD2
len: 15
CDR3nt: TGCAGTGCCCCAGATAGCGGGAGAGAGTCAGATACGCAGTATTTT
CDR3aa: CSAPDSGRESDTQYF

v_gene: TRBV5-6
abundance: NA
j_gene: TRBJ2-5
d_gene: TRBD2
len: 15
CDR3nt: TGTGCCAGCAGCTGGAGCGGGGGGCGCTTGGAGACCCAGTACTTC
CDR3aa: CASSWSGGRLETQYF

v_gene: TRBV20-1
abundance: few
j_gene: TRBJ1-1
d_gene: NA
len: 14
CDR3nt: TGCAGTGCTAGTGGTCGGCCGATGAACACTGAAGCTTTCTTT
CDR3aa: CSASGRPMNTEAFF

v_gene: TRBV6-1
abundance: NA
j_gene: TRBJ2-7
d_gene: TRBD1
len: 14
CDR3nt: TGTGCCAGCAGCCCGACAGGGGGGCCCTACGAGCAGTACTTC
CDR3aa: CASSPTGGPYEQYF

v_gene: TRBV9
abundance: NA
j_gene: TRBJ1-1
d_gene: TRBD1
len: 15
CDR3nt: TGTGCCAGCAGCGTCGGGACAGGGGTGGACACTGAAGCTTTCTTT
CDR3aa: CASSVGTGVDTEAFF

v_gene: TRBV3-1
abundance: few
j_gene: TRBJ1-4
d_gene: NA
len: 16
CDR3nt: TGTGCCAGCAGCCAAGGGTCGCGAGCCAATAATGAAAAACTGTTTTTT
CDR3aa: CASSQGSRANNEKLFF

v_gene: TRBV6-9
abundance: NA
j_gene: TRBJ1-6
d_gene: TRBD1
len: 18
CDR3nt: TGTGCCAGCAGTTACCCTAACAAGGGACAGGGGGTATGGTCACCCCTCCACTTT
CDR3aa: CASSYPNKGQGVWSPLHF

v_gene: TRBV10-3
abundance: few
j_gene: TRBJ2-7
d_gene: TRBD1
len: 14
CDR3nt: TGTGCCATCAGTGAGTCCGGACAGGGCTACGAGCAGTACTTC
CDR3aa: CAISESGQGYEQYF

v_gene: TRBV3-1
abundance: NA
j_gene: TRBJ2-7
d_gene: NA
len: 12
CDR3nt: TGTGCCAGCAGCCAAACCAGCCGCGAGCAGTACTTC
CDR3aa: CASSQTSREQYF

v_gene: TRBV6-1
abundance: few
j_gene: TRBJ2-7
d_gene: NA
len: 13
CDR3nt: TGTGCCAGCAGTGTGACTGGATTCTACGAGCAGTACTTC
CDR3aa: CASSVTGFYEQYF

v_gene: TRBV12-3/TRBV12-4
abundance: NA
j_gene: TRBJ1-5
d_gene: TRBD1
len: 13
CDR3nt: TGTGCCAGCGGGACAGGCCCAGCTCAGCCCCAGCATTTT
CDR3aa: CASGTGPAQPQHF

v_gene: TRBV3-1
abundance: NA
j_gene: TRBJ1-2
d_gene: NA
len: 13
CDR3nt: TGTGCCAGCAGCCGCCAGGAGAACTATGGCTACACCTTC
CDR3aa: CASSRQENYGYTF

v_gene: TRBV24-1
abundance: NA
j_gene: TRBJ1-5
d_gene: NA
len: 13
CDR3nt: TGTGCCACCAGTGATGAGGGTTATCAGCCCCAGCATTTT
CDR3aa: CATSDEGYQPQHF